The TCR beta chain under discussion was sequenced for a study of CD8 T cells in ankylosing spondylitis. By quantitative 5'-RACE with molecular barcodes, the TCR beta libraries were made. A single record per CDR3 protein comes from TCRdb applying MiXCR to the 5' RACE reads. The table has some 290,000 distinct CDR3 sequences, 20% seen once. This clonotype was observed a handful of times. Its specificity is not known. The CDR3 totals 11 residues. Germline V gene lookup returns CDR1 ENHRY and CDR2 SYGVKD. The V end lost 3 bases, the J end lost 7 bases, and 3 bases lay between the germline ends. Broader study findings: Enrichment of disease-linked clones was reportedly significant in matched ankylosing spondylitis synovial fluid. Peripheral blood samples showed relatively rare disease-linked clones, and these clones were CD8+.

The sequencing sample was made of blood, either unsorted or a sorted T cell fraction (not recorded which). The rearrangement links TRBV10-3 to TRBJ2-2; D gene unclear. The receptor's source is a male donor with ankylosing spondylitis or in good health (not recorded which). The CDR3 is CAISDHGELFF. CDR3 DNA sequence: TGTGCCATCAGTGATCACGGGGAGCTGTTTTTT.